The 11 T cell receptor beta chains presented below share a single source sample, sequenced in a study of identifying expanded T cells in peripheral blood. TCRdb keeps only in-frame clones here, not all; method: immunoSEQ multiplex PCR. The sample has about 100,000 clones, roughly 87% seen once. Sequenced material: blood. All receptors come from a person aged 18 to 70 in good health.

J is TRBJ2-7 and V is TRBV19; weak D call: TRBD2 (5 bases). Germline V gene sequence: CDR1 LNHDA, CDR2 SQIVND (reference sequence). The CDR3 has 14 residues. V was trimmed by 1 base and J by 2 bases, leaving 9 bases between them. Here the CDR3 reads CASSIVDGTYEQYF. The DNA for the CDR3 is TGTGCCAGTAGTATAGTGGACGGGACCTACGAGCAGTACTTC. The variable domain in full, with the rest retrieved from reference TRBV19 and TRBJ2-7, is DGGITQSPKYLFRKEGQNVTLSCEQNLNHDAMYWYRQDPGQGLRLIYYSQIVNDFQKGDIAEGYSVSREKKESFPLTVTSAQKNPTAFYLCASSIVDGTYEQYFGPGTRLTVT.

V and J are TRBV4-1 and TRBJ1-2; TRBD1 aligns across 8 bases. The V gene's germline CDR1 is MGHRA and CDR2 YSYEKL. There are 16 residues in the CDR3. J gave up 8 bases and V 3 bases, and 14 bases lay outside the gene matches. DNA for the CDR3: TGCGCCAGCAGCCACAGAATCCGGACAGGGCAAAGGGGCTACACCTTC. It is translated as CASSHRIRTGQRGYTF.

The chain links TRBV5-3 to TRBJ2-7; TRBD1 aligns across 7 bases. TRBV5-3 is treated as an ORF (open reading frame) with a function not yet certain. The CDR3 consists of 15 residues. V dropped 1 base and J dropped 4; count of bases not matched to a gene: 8. CDR3 amino acids: CARSLSRGRGYEQYF. The CDR3 nucleotides read TGTGCCAGAAGCTTGTCGAGAGGCAGGGGGTACGAGCAGTACTTC.

CDR3 sequence (DNA): TGTGCCAGTAGTAAGCCAGGGACGAGTGGAAACACCATATATTTT. Protein product: CASSKPGTSGNTIYF. V gene TRBV19 combines with J gene TRBJ1-3, with D perhaps TRBD1 (5 bases). The length of the CDR3 is 15 residues. V was cut by 4 bases and J by 3 bases, with 13 bases left in between. The germline gives CDR1 LNHDA, CDR2 SQIVND (reference sequence).

This clone was observed a few times. The chain joins TRBV10-1 to TRBJ2-7, with D possibly matching TRBD2 (6 bases). Trimming left V 6 bases short and J 9 bases short, with 15 bases between. The CDR3 spans 12 residues. Germline V lookup: CDR1 WNHNN, CDR2 SYGVQD (reference sequence). The CDR3 DNA reads TGCGCCAGCAGCGGGAGTGGCGGGGTGCAGTACTTC. This gives the protein CASSGSGGVQYF.

The chain has TRBV9 and TRBJ1-3, with 7 bases matching TRBD1. The germline gives CDR1 SGDLS, CDR2 YYNGEE. V lost 3 bases to trimming and J lost 3 bases; unmatched junction nucleotides: 15. The CDR3 runs 18 residues. The CDR3 DNA follows: TGTGCCAGCAGCGGTTTGGGGGGACAGTCAACGTATGGAAACACCATATATTTT. Its translation is CASSGLGGQSTYGNTIYF. The full variable domain, in which reference TRBV9 and TRBJ1-3 provide the parts outside the CDR3, is DSGVTQTPKHLITATGQRVTLRCSPRSGDLSVYWYQQSLDQGLQFLIQYYNGEERAKGNILERFSAQQFPDLHSELNLSSLELGDSALYFCASSGLGGQSTYGNTIYFGEGSWLTVV.

The chain joins TRBV2 to TRBJ1-2; unclear D gene. CDR1 SNHLY and CDR2 FYNNEI come from the germline V gene. V was cut by 7 bases and J by 2 bases, with 11 bases left in between. The CDR3 is 13 residues long. The CDR3, as DNA: TGTGCCAGCACCGCGGGCAGGAACTATGGCTACACCTTC. It yields the protein CASTAGRNYGYTF.

V and J are TRBV27 and TRBJ2-5; D ambiguous. The CDR3 extends over 14 amino acids. CDR1 and CDR2 (germline): MNHEY, SMNVEV (reference sequence). V was shortened by 2 bases and J by 5 bases, with 12 bases between the two germline ends. The CDR3 coding sequence is TGTGCCAGCAGTTTAGGGATGTTCGGCGAGACCCAGTACTTC. Its protein product is CASSLGMFGETQYF.

The chain combines TRBV9 with TRBJ1-2, with D perhaps matching TRBD1 (5 bases). This CDR3 comprises 13 residues. The germline CDR1 and CDR2 sequences are SGDLS and YYNGEE. V lost 0 bases and J 8 bases, leaving 11 bases between the germline ends. The CDR3 DNA is TGTGCCAGCAGCGTAGATTTGGAGGGGGGCTACACCTTC. Amino acid sequence: CASSVDLEGGYTF.

The V and J genes are TRBV28 and TRBJ2-7, with D possibly being TRBD1 (6 bases). Germline CDR1 is MDHEN and CDR2 is SYDVKM. The CDR3 is 15 residues long. Trimming shortened V by 2 bases and J by 4 bases, and 15 bases separated the two germline ends. Here the CDR3 reads CASSLGVQGQYEQYF. CDR3 nucleotide sequence: TGTGCCAGCAGTTTAGGGGTACAGGGTCAGTACGAGCAGTACTTC.

V gene TRBV6-5 combines with J gene TRBJ1-2; maybe TRBD1 (5 bases). V was pared by 5 bases and J by 5 bases, with 18 bases between. This CDR3 is built from 15 residues. Germline-derived CDR1 and CDR2 are MNHEY and SVGAGI. The CDR3 region has the DNA TGTGCCAGCAGTCGCCTCGACACCGGGGGGTATGGCTACACCTTC. Residues: CASSRLDTGGYGYTF.